Listed below are T cell receptor beta chains from one sample, sequenced in a study of blood T cells in healthy people across ages. TCRdb re-analysed the 5' RACE reads in MiXCR, keeping a single row per CDR3 protein. The profile shows over 1.5 million distinct CDR3 sequences, 49% of them singletons. The source material was blood. Receptor source: a woman aged 40 to 50 in good health. Each CDR3 is given with its conserved first and last residue. D genes are given only for firm matches. Expanded clones get a size class; other rows say once, few or many, or leave the size out.

TRBV4-3	TRBD1	-	TRBJ2-7	CASSQAGPGQGAYEQYF	TGCGCCAGCAGCCAAGCAGGCCCGGGACAGGGGGCTTACGAGCAGTACTTC
TRBV28	TRBD1	-	TRBJ1-1	CASSVSGQGGTFF	TGTGCCAGCAGTGTCTCGGGACAGGGGGGAACTTTCTTT
TRBV5-1	-	-	TRBJ1-5	CASILGGDSNQPQHF	TGCGCCAGCATCCTGGGGGGGGATAGCAATCAGCCCCAGCATTTT
TRBV4-1	-	-	TRBJ1-1	CASSQDHPEDFTEAFF	TGCGCCAGCAGCCAAGATCACCCCGAGGACTTCACTGAAGCTTTCTTT
TRBV25-1	-	-	TRBJ1-2	CASSESLTGHLGYTF	TGTGCCAGCAGTGAATCCCTGACAGGACACCTTGGCTACACCTTC
TRBV20-1	-	-	TRBJ2-1	CSARFRQGITGGEQFF	TGCAGTGCTAGATTTCGCCAGGGCATTACCGGGGGTGAGCAGTTCTTC
TRBV7-6	-	-	TRBJ1-4	CASSFSQAPNEKLFF	TGTGCCAGCAGCTTCTCACAGGCACCTAATGAAAAACTGTTTTTT
TRBV28	-	-	TRBJ2-5	CASSLGRAVQETQYF	TGTGCCAGCAGTTTGGGACGAGCGGTACAAGAGACCCAGTACTTC
TRBV20-1	-	-	TRBJ1-5	CSAINRDPVLSQHF	TGCAGTGCTATTAACCGGGACCCTGTATTGTCCCAGCATTTT
TRBV11-2	-	-	TRBJ2-7	CASSPAGGQGRSEQYF	TGTGCCAGCAGTCCAGCCGGGGGGCAGGGCCGCTCCGAGCAGTACTTC
TRBV20-1	-	-	TRBJ1-6	CSARKTLEGSYNSPLHF	TGCAGTGCTAGGAAGACTCTGGAAGGATCCTATAATTCACCCCTCCACTTT
TRBV5-1	-	few	TRBJ2-1	CASSSPPNNEQFF	TGCGCCAGCAGCTCCCCTCCTAACAATGAGCAGTTCTTC
TRBV28	-	-	TRBJ2-7	CASSPPAGANEQYF	TGTGCCAGCAGCCCTCCGGCCGGGGCGAACGAGCAGTACTTC
TRBV6-5	-	-	TRBJ2-4	CASSARLGDKNIQYF	TGTGCCAGCAGCGCTAGACTGGGTGACAAAAACATTCAGTACTTC
TRBV12-3/TRBV12-4	-	few	TRBJ2-7	CASSFYGMGLEQYF	TGTGCCAGCAGTTTTTACGGGATGGGGCTCGAGCAGTACTTC
TRBV12-3/TRBV12-4	-	-	TRBJ1-2	CASSRTEAPNYGYTF	TGTGCCAGCAGCCGGACAGAAGCTCCTAACTATGGCTACACCTTC
TRBV7-6	-	few	TRBJ2-1	CASSWSGGTEVYNEQFF	TGTGCCAGCAGCTGGTCCGGGGGGACAGAAGTTTACAATGAGCAGTTCTTC
TRBV4-2	TRBD1	-	TRBJ2-6	CASSPRTGRNSGANVLTF	TGTGCCAGCAGCCCTCGGACAGGGCGAAACTCTGGGGCCAACGTCCTGACTTTC
TRBV12-3/TRBV12-4	-	-	TRBJ2-3	CAGQQGHTQYF	TGTGCCGGACAACAGGGCCATACGCAGTATTTT
TRBV7-9	TRBD1	few	TRBJ2-4	CASSRLMTGGAKNIQYF	TGTGCCAGCAGCCGGCTTATGACAGGGGGCGCCAAAAACATTCAGTACTTC
TRBV4-2	-	few	TRBJ2-1	CASSQDGQTNEQFF	TGTGCCAGCAGCCAAGATGGCCAGACCAATGAGCAGTTCTTC
TRBV6-5	-	-	TRBJ1-1	CASSDSLTTEAFF	TGTGCCAGCAGTGACTCCCTAACGACCGAAGCTTTCTTT
TRBV18	TRBD2	once	TRBJ2-7	CASSPSGVSEQYF	TGTGCCAGCTCACCAAGCGGGGTATCCGAGCAGTACTTC
TRBV25-1	TRBD1	-	TRBJ2-3	CASSEGQGIYADTQYF	TGTGCCAGCAGTGAAGGACAGGGCATCTATGCAGATACGCAGTATTTT
TRBV19	TRBD2	few	TRBJ2-3	CASSPLSLSGGVADTQYF	TGTGCCAGTAGCCCCTTATCTCTTAGCGGGGGGGTCGCGGATACGCAGTATTTT
TRBV28	-	-	TRBJ2-7	CASSPLGAAYEQYF	TGTGCCAGCAGTCCTTTAGGAGCAGCCTACGAGCAGTACTTC
TRBV28	-	-	TRBJ2-7	CASSLTGRTYEQYF	TGTGCCAGCAGTCTGACCGGGCGGACCTACGAGCAGTACTTC
TRBV6-5	-	-	TRBJ1-4	CASSYSSPWIRGSNEKLFF	TGTGCCAGCAGTTACTCTTCCCCGTGGATCCGGGGATCTAATGAAAAACTGTTTTTT
TRBV28	TRBD1	-	TRBJ2-7	CASGRTGSIDPYYEQYF	TGTGCCAGCGGCCGGACAGGTTCGATAGATCCATACTACGAGCAGTACTTC
TRBV4-2	-	-	TRBJ1-6	CASSPLGRDSPLHF	TGTGCCAGCAGCCCCCTAGGACGTGATTCACCCCTCCACTTT
TRBV28	TRBD1	-	TRBJ2-1	CASSFGDRGPIDEQFF	TGTGCCAGCAGTTTCGGGGACAGGGGGCCCATCGATGAGCAGTTCTTC
TRBV15	-	-	TRBJ2-3	CATSSNPRDASTDTQYF	TGTGCCACCAGCAGTAATCCACGGGACGCGAGCACAGATACGCAGTATTTT
TRBV29-1	TRBD1	-	TRBJ1-4	CSVWTGALGTNEKLFF	TGCAGCGTCTGGACAGGGGCCCTGGGGACTAATGAAAAACTGTTTTTT
TRBV15	TRBD2	-	TRBJ2-6	CASAGGGRSGANVLTF	TGTGCCTCTGCGGGGGGCGGCCGCTCTGGGGCCAACGTCCTGACTTTC
TRBV11-1	-	few	TRBJ2-3	CASNPLPTDTQYF	TGTGCCAGCAACCCCCTCCCGACAGATACGCAGTATTTT
TRBV7-9	-	-	TRBJ2-3	CASSKGATLGTDTQYF	TGTGCCAGCAGCAAAGGGGCCACCCTCGGCACAGATACGCAGTATTTT
TRBV6-5	-	few	TRBJ2-7	CASSYSAGPQYF	TGTGCCAGCAGTTACTCTGCAGGGCCCCAGTACTTC
TRBV7-2	-	-	TRBJ2-7	CASSLTSVSYEQYF	TGTGCCAGCAGCTTAACCTCGGTCAGCTACGAGCAGTACTTC
TRBV29-1	-	-	TRBJ2-3	CSVAQSPDTQYF	TGCAGCGTTGCCCAAAGTCCAGATACGCAGTATTTT
TRBV28	-	-	TRBJ2-5	CASPPQGGDRKQETQYF	TGTGCCAGCCCGCCCCAGGGGGGGGACAGAAAACAAGAGACCCAGTACTTC
TRBV29-1	-	-	TRBJ2-7	CSASGLRNEQYF	TGCAGCGCCTCGGGGCTCAGGAATGAGCAGTACTTC
TRBV7-2	TRBD2	few	TRBJ2-5	CASTLAGPVKETQYF	TGTGCCAGCACCTTAGCGGGCCCGGTCAAGGAGACCCAGTACTTC
TRBV29-1	-	few	TRBJ2-5	CSGQGPETQYF	TGCAGCGGTCAGGGGCCAGAGACCCAGTACTTC
TRBV11-2	-	few	TRBJ2-7	CASSFRTQSYEQYF	TGTGCCAGCAGCTTCAGGACTCAATCCTACGAGCAGTACTTC
TRBV29-1	-	-	TRBJ2-3	CSGGTSSSSGTQYF	TGCAGCGGAGGAACTAGCAGTAGTTCGGGTACGCAGTATTTT
TRBV6-2/TRBV6-3	TRBD1	-	TRBJ1-2	CASAPGQVGTRGYTF	TGTGCCAGCGCCCCCGGACAGGTCGGAACCCGTGGCTACACCTTC
TRBV7-2	-	-	TRBJ1-2	CAGSLDRGSPGYTF	TGTGCCGGCAGCTTAGATCGGGGCTCTCCCGGCTACACCTTC
TRBV5-6	TRBD2	few	TRBJ2-4	CASSSVLGGENIQYF	TGTGCCAGCAGCTCCGTGTTGGGGGGGGAAAACATTCAGTACTTC
TRBV29-1	-	-	TRBJ2-3	CSAGHLTHIGTDTQYF	TGCAGCGCGGGACACTTGACACATATTGGCACAGATACGCAGTATTTT
TRBV28	TRBD1	-	TRBJ2-7	CASSRQGAFLYEQYF	TGTGCCAGCAGTAGACAGGGGGCCTTCCTCTACGAGCAGTACTTC